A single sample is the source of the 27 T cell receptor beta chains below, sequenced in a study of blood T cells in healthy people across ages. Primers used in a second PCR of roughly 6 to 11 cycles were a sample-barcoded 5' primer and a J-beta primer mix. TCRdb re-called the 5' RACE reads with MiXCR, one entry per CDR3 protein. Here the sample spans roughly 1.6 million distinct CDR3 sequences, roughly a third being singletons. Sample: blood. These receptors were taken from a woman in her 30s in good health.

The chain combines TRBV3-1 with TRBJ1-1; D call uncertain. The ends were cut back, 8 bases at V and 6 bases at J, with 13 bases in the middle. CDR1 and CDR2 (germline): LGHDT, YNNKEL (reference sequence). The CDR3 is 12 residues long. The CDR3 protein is CASGHGGPEAFF. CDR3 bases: TGTGCCAGCGGGCACGGCGGTCCTGAAGCTTTCTTT.

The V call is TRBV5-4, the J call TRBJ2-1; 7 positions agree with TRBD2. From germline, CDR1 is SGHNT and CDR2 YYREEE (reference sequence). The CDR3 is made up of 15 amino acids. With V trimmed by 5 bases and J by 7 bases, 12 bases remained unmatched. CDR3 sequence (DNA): TGTGCCAGCAGACGTGTGCAGCGGGAAGAGAATGAGCAGTTCTTC. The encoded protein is CASRRVQREENEQFF.

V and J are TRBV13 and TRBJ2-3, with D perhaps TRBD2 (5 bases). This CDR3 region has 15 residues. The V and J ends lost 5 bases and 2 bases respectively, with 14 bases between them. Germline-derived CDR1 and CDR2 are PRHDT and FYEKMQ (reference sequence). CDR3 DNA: TGTGCCAGCAGCCTAAGACGGGGTTACACAGATACGCAGTATTTT. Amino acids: CASSLRRGYTDTQYF.

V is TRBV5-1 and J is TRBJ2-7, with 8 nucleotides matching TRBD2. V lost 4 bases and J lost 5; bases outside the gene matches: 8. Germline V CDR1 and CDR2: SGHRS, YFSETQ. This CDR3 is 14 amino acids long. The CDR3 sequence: CASSPIGTSNEQYF. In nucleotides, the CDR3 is TGCGCCAGCAGCCCCATCGGGACTAGTAACGAGCAGTACTTC.

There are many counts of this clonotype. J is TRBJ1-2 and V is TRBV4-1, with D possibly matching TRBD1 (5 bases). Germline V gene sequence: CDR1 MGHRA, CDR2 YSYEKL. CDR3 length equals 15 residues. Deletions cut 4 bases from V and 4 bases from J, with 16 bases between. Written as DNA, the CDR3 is TGCGCCAGCAGCCGTACAGGCGAACTTGCCTATGGCTACACCTTC. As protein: CASSRTGELAYGYTF.

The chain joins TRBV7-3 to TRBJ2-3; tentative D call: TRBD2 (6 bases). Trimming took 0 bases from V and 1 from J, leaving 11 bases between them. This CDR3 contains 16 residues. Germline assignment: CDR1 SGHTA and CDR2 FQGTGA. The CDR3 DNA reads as TGTGCCAGCAGCTTAACGTCGGCGGGGCGCACAGATACGCAGTATTTT. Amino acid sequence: CASSLTSAGRTDTQYF.

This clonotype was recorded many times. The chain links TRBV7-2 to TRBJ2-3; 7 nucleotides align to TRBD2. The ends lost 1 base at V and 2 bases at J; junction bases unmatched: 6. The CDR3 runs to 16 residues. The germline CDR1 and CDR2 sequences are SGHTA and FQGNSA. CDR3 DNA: TGTGCCAGCAGCTTAGACGGGAGGACTTCCACAGATACGCAGTATTTT. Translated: CASSLDGRTSTDTQYF.

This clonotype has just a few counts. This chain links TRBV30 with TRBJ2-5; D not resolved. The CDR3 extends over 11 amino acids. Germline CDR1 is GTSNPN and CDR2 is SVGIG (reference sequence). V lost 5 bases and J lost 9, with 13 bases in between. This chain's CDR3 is CAWDKSSAQYF. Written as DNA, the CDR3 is TGTGCCTGGGATAAGTCATCGGCCCAGTACTTC. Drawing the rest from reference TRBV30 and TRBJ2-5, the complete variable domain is SQTIHQWPATLVQPVGSPLSLECTVEGTSNPNLYWYRQAAGRGLQLLFYSVGIGQISSEVPQNLSASRPQDRQFILSSKKLLLSDSGFYLCAWDKSSAQYFGPGTRLLVL.

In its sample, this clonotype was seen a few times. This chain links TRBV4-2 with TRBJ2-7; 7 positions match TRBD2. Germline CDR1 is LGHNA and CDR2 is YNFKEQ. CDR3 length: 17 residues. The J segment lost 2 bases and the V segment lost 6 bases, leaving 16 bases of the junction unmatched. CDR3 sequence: CASRLGTGGGRTYEQYF. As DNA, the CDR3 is TGTGCCAGCAGACTCGGGACGGGCGGGGGTCGTACCTACGAGCAGTACTTC.

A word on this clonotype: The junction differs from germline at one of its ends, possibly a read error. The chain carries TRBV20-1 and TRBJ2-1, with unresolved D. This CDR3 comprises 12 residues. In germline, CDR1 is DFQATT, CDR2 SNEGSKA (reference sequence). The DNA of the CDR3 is TGCAGTGCTAGAGAACGGAGAGATGAGCACTTCTTC. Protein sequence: CSARERRDEHFF.

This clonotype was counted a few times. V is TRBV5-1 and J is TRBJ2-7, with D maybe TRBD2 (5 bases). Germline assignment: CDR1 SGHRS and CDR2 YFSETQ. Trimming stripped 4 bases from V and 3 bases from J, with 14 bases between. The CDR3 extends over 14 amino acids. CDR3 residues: CASSLTDWDYEQYF. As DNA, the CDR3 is TGCGCCAGCAGCCTTACGGACTGGGACTACGAGCAGTACTTC.

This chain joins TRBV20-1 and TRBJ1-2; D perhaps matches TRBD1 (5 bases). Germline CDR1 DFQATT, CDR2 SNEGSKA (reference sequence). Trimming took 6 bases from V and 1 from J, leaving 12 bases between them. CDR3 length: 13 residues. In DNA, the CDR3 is TGCAGTGCAAACCGGGACGGTAACTATGGCTACACCTTC. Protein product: CSANRDGNYGYTF.

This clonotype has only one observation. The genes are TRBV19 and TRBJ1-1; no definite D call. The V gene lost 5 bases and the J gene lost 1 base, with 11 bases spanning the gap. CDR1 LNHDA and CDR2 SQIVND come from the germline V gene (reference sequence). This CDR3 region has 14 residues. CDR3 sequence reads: CASSREGGNTEAFF. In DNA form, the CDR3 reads TGTGCCAGTAGTCGAGAAGGAGGGAACACTGAAGCTTTCTTT.

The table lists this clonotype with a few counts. The CDR3 DNA reads TGTGCCAGCAGCTTCCGGACGGGGAATAGCAATCAGCCCCAGCATTTT. Protein product: CASSFRTGNSNQPQHF. The chain has TRBV7-4 and TRBJ1-5, with D hard to call. V was clipped by 3 bases and J by 0 bases, with 12 bases between them. The CDR3 runs to 16 residues. In germline, CDR1 is SGHVT, CDR2 SQSDAQ.

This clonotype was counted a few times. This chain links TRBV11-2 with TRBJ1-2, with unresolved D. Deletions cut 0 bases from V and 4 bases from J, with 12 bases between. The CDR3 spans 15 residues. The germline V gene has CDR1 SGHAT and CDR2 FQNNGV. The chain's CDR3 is CASSLDAERSYGYTF. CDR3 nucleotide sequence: TGTGCCAGCAGCTTAGATGCAGAGAGATCCTATGGCTACACCTTC.

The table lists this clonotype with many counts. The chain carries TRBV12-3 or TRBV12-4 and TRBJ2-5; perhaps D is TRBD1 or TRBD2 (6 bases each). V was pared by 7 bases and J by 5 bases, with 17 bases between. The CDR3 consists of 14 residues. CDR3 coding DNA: TGTGCCAGCACTACCGAGGGGGGTGCGGAGACCCAGTACTTC. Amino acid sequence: CASTTEGGAETQYF.

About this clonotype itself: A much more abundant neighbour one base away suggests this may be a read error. In nucleotides, the CDR3 is TGTGCCAGCAGCCAGACTAGCGGCGAGCAGTACTTC. It is translated as CASSQTSGEQYF. This chain joins TRBV7-9 and TRBJ2-7; 9 bases agree with TRBD2. The CDR3 is 12 residues long. Germline V gives CDR1 SEHNR, CDR2 FQNEAQ (reference sequence). The junction had 2 bases not matched to a gene; V was cut back by 5 bases and J by 6 bases.

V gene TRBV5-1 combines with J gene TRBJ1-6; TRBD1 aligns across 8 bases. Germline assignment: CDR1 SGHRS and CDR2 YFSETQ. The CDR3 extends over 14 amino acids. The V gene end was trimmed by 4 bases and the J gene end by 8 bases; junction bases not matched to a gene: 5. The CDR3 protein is CASSLETGDSPLHF. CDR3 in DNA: TGCGCCAGCAGCCTAGAGACAGGGGATTCACCCCTCCACTTT.

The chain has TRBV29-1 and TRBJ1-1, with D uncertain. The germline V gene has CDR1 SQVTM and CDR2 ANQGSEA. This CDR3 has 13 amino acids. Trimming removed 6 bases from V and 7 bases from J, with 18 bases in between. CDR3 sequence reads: CSVPADARYEAFF. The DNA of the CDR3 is TGCAGCGTGCCTGCAGACGCCAGATATGAAGCTTTCTTT.

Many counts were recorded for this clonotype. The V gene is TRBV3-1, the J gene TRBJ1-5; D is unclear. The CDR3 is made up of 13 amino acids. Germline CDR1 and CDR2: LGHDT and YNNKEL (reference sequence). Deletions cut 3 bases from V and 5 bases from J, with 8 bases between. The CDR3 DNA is TGTGCCAGCAGCCAGGGTAGGGATCAGCCCCAGCATTTT. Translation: CASSQGRDQPQHF.

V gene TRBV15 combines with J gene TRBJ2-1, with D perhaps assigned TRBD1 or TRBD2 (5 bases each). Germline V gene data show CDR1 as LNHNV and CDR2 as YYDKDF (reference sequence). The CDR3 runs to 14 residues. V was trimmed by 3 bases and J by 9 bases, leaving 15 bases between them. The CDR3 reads CATSRLPEGTEQFF. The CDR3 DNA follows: TGTGCCACCAGCAGGCTGCCTGAAGGGACTGAGCAGTTCTTC.

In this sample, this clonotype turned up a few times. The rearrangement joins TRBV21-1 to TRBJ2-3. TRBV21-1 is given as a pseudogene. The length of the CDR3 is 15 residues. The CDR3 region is CASSKKDGRTDTQYF. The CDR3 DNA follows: TGTGCCAGCAGCAAAAAAGACGGCCGCACAGATACGCAGTATTTT.

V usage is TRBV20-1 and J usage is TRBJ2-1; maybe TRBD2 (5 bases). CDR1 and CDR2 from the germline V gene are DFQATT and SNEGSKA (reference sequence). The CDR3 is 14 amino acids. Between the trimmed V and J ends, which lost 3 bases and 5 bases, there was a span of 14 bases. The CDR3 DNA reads TGCAGTGCTAGTCGTGGGAGTCCAAACAATGAGCAGTTCTTC. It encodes CSASRGSPNNEQFF.

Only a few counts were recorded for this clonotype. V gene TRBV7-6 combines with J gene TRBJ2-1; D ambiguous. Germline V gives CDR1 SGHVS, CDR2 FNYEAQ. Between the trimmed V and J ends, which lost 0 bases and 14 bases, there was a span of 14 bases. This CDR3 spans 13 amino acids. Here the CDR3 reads CASSLAPDQLEFF. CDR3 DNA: TGTGCCAGCAGCTTAGCTCCCGACCAGCTAGAGTTCTTC.

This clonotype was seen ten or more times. CDR3 residues: CSARDQGATNYGYTF. CDR3 sequence (DNA): TGCAGTGCTAGAGATCAGGGAGCAACTAACTATGGCTACACCTTC. The chain has TRBV20-1 and TRBJ1-2, with D possibly matching TRBD1 (5 bases). There are 15 residues in the CDR3. The ends were cut back, 0 bases at V and 0 bases at J, with 11 bases in the middle. CDR1 is DFQATT, CDR2 SNEGSKA, per germline (reference sequence).

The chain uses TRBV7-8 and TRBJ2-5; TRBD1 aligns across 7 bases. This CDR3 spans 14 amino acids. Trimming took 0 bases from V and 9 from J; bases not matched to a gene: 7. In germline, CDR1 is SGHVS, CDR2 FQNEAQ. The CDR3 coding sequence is TGTGCCAGCAGCTTAGCCGGGACAGTCGCTTCCCAGTACTTC. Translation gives CASSLAGTVASQYF.

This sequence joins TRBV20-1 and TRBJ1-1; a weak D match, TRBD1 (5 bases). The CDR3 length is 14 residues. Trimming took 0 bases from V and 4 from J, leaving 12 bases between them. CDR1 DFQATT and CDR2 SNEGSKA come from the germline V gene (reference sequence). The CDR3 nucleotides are TGCAGTGCTAGAGATCAGGAAGGGGCCACTGAAGCTTTCTTT. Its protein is CSARDQEGATEAFF.